This TCR beta chain is drawn from a study of T cells in Graves' hyperthyroidism and ophthalmopathy. Criteria for exclusion of patients were uncontrolled infection, other autoimmune disease, pregnancy or lactation. CDR1 and CDR2 from the germline V gene are PRHDT and FYEKMQ (reference sequence). This CDR3 contains 14 residues. The ends were cut back, 1 base at V and 3 bases at J, with 9 bases in the middle. It was RNA transcripts that yielded the amplified TCR beta CDR3 regions. The TCR CDR3 first-round RT-PCR relied on the HTBI primer set. MiXCR, applied by TCRdb to the multiplex PCR reads, yields one record per CDR3 protein. The sample records approximately 640,000 distinct CDR3 sequences, about 45% being singletons. This clonotype was observed a handful of times.

Sequenced: peripheral blood or thyroid tissue (not recorded which). This sequence was found in an adult man with Graves' disease, either hyperthyroidism or ophthalmopathy (not recorded which). This chain joins TRBV13 and TRBJ1-1; no reliable D call. This CDR3 is CASSLAGEYTEAFF. DNA of the CDR3: TGTGCCAGCAGCTTAGCTGGGGAATACACTGAAGCTTTCTTT.